This T cell receptor beta chain was documented in a study of early T cells in non-severe SARS-CoV-2 infection. Study summary: The chains were unpaired, and the sequenced material was bulk RNA from unsorted whole blood.

Germline values: CDR1 DFQATT, CDR2 SNEGSKA (reference sequence). Trimming took off 3 bases at V and 0 bases at J, with 9 bases between the two ends. The CDR3 has 14 residues. With regard to this clonotype: Its antigen is still unknown.

Study-level points and caveats: Clonotype matching in VDJdb favored anti-spike CD8 responses and did not capture private and CD4 specificities.

Individual cDNA molecules received unique molecular identifiers during library preparation. MiXCR, run by TCRdb on the 5' RACE reads, gives a single entry per CDR3 protein. The sample lists about 77,000 distinct CDR3 sequences, about 9.6% occurring once. The receptor's source is an adult who was a healthcare worker with PCR-confirmed SARS-CoV-2 infection or an uninfected control (not recorded which). The chain recombines TRBV20-1 with TRBJ1-3; D is undetermined. Sequencing used whole blood. In nucleotides, the CDR3 is TGCAGTGCTAGTCCCCGGAGCTCTGGAAACACCATATATTTT. It translates to CSASPRSSGNTIYF.